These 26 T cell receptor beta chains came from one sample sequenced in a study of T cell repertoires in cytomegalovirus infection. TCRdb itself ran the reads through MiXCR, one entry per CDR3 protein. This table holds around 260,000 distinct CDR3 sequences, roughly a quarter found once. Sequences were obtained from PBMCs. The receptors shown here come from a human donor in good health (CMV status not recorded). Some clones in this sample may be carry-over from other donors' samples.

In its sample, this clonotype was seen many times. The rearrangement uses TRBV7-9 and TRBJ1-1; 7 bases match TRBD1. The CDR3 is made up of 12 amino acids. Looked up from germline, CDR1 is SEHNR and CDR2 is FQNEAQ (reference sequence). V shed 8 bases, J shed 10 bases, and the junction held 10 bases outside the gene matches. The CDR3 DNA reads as TGTGCCAGCTCCCCCCCGGACAGGCGAGCTTTCTTT. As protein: CASSPPDRRAFF.

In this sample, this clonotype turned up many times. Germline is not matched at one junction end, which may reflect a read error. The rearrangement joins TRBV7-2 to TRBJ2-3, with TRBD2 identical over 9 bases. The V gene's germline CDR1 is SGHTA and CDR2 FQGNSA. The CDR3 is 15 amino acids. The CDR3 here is CASSLDGGGANTQYF. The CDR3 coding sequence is TGTGCTAGCAGCTTAGATGGCGGGGGGGCTAATACGCAGTATTTT.

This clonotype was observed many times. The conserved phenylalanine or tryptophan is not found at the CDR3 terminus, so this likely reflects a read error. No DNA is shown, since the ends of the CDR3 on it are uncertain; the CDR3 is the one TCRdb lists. The CDR3: CASSRDRDRIRL. V gene TRBV28 combines with J gene TRBJ2-4; TRBD1 is the table's D call and was not checked against the DNA. The germline V gene encodes CDR1 MDHEN and CDR2 SYDVKM. From its first to its last residue, the CDR3 has 12 amino acids.

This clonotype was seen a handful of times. The CDR3 region is CASRKTSGRWETQYF. DNA of the CDR3: TGTGCCAGCAGGAAAACTAGCGGGAGGTGGGAGACCCAGTACTTC. The rearrangement links TRBV7-8 to TRBJ2-5, with 12 positions matching TRBD2. The CDR3 is 15 residues long. Unmatched junction bases numbered 7, after V lost 6 bases and J lost 5 bases. Germline V gene lookup returns CDR1 SGHVS and CDR2 FQNEAQ. Combining the CDR3 with reference TRBV7-8 and TRBJ2-5 gives the whole variable domain GAGVSQSPRYKVAKRGQDVALRCDPISGHVSLFWYQQALGQGPEFLTYFQNEAQLDKSGLPSDRFFAERPEGSVSTLKIQRTQQEDSAVYLCASRKTSGRWETQYFGPGTRLLVL.

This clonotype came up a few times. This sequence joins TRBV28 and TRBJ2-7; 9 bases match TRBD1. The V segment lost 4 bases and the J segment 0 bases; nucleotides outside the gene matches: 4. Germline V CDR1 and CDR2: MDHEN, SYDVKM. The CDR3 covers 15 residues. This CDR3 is CASSSPGQGSYEQYF. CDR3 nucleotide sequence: TGTGCCAGCAGTTCGCCGGGACAGGGCTCCTACGAGCAGTACTTC.

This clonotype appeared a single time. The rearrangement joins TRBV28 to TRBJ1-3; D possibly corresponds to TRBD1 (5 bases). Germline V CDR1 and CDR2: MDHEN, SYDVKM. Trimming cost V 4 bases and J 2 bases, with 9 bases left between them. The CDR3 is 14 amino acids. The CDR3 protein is CASSSGQAGNTIYF. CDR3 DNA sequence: TGTGCCAGCAGTTCTGGACAAGCTGGAAACACCATATATTTT.

CDR3 sequence (DNA): TGTGCCAGCAGCCGCGACCCAGGGGGCGCCGGTCAGCCCCAGCATTTT. Translating it yields CASSRDPGGAGQPQHF. The V gene is TRBV7-2, the J gene TRBJ1-5; 8 bases agree with TRBD1. V gave up 5 bases and J gave up 6 bases; unmatched junction bases: 12. Germline V gene sequence: CDR1 SGHTA, CDR2 FQGNSA. This CDR3 region has 16 residues.

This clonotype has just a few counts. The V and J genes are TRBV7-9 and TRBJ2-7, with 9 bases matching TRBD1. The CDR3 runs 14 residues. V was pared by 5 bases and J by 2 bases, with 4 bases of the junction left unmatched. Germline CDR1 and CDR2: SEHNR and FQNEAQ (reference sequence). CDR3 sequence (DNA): TGTGCCAGCAGCCCTGGACAGGGGACCTACGAGCAGTACTTC. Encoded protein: CASSPGQGTYEQYF.

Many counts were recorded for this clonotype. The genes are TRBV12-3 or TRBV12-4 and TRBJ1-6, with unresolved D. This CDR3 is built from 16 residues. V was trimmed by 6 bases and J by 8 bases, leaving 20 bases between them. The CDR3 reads CASRTGPLFSDSPLHF. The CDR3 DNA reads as TGTGCCAGCAGGACCGGACCCCTTTTCTCGGATTCACCCCTCCACTTT.

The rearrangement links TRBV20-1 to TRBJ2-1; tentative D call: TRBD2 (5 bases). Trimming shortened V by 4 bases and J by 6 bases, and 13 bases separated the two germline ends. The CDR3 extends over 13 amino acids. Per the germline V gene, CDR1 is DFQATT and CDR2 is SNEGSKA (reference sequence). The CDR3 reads CSAKAEFGNEQFF. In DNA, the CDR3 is TGCAGTGCTAAAGCGGAGTTCGGCAATGAGCAGTTCTTC.

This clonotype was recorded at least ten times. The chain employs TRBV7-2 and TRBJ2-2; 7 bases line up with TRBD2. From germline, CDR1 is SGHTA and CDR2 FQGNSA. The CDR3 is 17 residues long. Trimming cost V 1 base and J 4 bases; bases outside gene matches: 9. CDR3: CASSLGASGSLTGELFF. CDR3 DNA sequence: TGTGCCAGCAGCTTAGGTGCTAGCGGATCACTCACCGGGGAGCTGTTTTTT.

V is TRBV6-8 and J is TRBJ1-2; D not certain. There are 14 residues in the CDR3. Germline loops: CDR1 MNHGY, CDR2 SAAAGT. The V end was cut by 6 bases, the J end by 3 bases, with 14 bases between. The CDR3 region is CASRIDGMDYGYTF. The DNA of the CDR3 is TGTGCCAGCAGGATTGATGGGATGGACTATGGCTACACCTTC.

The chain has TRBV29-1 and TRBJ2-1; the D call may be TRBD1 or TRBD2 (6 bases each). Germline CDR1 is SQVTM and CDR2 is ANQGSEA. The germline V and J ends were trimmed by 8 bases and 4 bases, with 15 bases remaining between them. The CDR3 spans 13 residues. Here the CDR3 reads CSSVGGQYNEQFF. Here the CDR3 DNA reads TGCAGCTCTGTGGGAGGACAGTACAATGAGCAGTTCTTC.

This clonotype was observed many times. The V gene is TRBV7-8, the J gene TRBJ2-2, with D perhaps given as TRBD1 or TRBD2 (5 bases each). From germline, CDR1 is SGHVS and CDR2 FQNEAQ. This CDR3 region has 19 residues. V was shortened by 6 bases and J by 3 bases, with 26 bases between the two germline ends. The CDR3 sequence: CASRPSGASRLRDTGELFF. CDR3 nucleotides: TGTGCCAGCAGACCGTCCGGGGCCAGTCGGCTCCGGGACACCGGGGAGCTGTTTTTT.

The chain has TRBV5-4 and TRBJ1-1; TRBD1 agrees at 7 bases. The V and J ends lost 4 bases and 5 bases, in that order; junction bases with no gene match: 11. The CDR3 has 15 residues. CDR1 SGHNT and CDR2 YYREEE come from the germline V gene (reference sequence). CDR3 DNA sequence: TGTGCCAGCAGCGGTAGACAGGGTATAAGGACTGAAGCTTTCTTT. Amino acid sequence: CASSGRQGIRTEAFF.

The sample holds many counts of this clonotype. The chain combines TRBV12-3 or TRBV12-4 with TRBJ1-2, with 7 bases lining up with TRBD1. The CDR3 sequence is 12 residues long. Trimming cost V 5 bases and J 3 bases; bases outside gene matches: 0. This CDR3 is CASSQGDYGYTF. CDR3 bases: TGTGCCAGCAGTCAGGGGGACTATGGCTACACCTTC.

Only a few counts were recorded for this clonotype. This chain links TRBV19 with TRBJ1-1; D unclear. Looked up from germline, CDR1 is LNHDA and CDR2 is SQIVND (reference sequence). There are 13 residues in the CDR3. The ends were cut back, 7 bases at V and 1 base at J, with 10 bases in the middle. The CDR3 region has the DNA TGTGCCAGTATTTGGGCCCCGAACACTGAAGCTTTCTTT. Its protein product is CASIWAPNTEAFF.

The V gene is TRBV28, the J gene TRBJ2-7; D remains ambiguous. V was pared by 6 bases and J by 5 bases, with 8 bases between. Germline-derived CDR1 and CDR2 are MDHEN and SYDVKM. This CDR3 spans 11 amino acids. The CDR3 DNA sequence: TGTGCCAGCAGACTCTTAGACGAGCAGTACTTC. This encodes CASRLLDEQYF.

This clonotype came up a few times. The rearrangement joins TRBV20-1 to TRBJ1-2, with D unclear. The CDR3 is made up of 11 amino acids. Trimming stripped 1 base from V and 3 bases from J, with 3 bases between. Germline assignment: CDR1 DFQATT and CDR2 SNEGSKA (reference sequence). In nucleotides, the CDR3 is TGCAGTGCTAGAGGGGACTATGGCTACACCTTC. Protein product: CSARGDYGYTF.

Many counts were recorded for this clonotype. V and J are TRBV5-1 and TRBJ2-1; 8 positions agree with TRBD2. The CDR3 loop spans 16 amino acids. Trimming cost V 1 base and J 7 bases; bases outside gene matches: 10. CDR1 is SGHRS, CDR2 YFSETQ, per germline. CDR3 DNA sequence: TGCGCCAGCAGCTTGATGGTTGCGGGAGGAGGGAATGAGCAGTTCTTC. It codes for CASSLMVAGGGNEQFF.

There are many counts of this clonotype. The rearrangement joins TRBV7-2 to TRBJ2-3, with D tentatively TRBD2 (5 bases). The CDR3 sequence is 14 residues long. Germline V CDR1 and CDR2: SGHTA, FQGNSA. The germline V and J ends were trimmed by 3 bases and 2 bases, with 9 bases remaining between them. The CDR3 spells CASSFRLPTDTQYF. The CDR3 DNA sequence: TGTGCCAGCAGCTTCCGACTACCCACAGATACGCAGTATTTT.

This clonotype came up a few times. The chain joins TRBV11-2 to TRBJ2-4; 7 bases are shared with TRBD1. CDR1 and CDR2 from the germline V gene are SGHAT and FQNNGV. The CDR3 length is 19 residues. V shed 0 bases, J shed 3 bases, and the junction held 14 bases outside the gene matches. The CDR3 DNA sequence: TGTGCCAGCAGCTTAGATATAAGACCCGGGACAGAACTCAAAAACATTCAGTACTTC. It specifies CASSLDIRPGTELKNIQYF.

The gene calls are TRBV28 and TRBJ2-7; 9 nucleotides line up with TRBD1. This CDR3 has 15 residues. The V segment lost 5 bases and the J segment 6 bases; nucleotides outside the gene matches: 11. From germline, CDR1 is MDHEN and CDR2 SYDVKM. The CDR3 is CASSPWDREVSEQYF. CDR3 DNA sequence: TGTGCCAGCAGTCCCTGGGACAGGGAGGTGAGCGAGCAGTACTTC. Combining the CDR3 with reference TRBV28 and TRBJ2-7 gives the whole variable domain DVKVTQSSRYLVKRTGEKVFLECVQDMDHENMFWYRQDPGLGLRLIYFSYDVKMKEKGDIPEGYSVSREKKERFSLILESASTNQTSMYLCASSPWDREVSEQYFGPGTRLTVT.

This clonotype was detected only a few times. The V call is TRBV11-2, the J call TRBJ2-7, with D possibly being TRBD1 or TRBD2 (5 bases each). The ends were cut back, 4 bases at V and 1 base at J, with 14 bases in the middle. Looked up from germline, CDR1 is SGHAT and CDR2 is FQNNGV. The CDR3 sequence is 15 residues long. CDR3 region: CASSSAGTFSYEQYF. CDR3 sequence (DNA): TGTGCCAGCAGCTCTGCCGGGACGTTTTCCTACGAGCAGTACTTC.

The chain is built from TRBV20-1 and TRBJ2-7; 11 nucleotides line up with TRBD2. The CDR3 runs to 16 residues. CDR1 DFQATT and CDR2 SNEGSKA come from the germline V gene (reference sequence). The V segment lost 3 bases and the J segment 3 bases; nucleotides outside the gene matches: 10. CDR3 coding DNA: TGCAGTGCTAGCAAACTGGGACTAGCGGAAGACTACGAGCAGTACTTC. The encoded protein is CSASKLGLAEDYEQYF.

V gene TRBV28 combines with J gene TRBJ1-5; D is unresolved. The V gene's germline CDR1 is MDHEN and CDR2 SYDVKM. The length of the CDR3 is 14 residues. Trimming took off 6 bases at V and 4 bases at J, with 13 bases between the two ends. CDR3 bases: TGTGCCAGCAGCATTGAATTACTTAATCAGCCCCAGCATTTT. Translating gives CASSIELLNQPQHF.